The source of this T cell receptor (beta chain) is a study of blood T cells in healthy people across ages. Study-level information: Per two T cells, about one barcoded beta molecule was captured through template switching. The study's findings and limits: Age showed a roughly linear inverse relationship with TCR beta diversity per million T cells. Among long-lived donors, naive CD4+ cells were more numerous and diversity higher than in aged donors.

PCR was performed a second time for about 7 to 12 cycles using a sample-barcoded 5' primer and a J-beta primer mix. TCRdb reprocessed the 5' RACE reads with MiXCR, giving one entry per CDR3 protein. Found here are about 1,600,000 distinct CDR3 sequences, approximately 38% of them singletons; the top ten hold 7.9%. The CDR3 length is 14 residues. V was clipped by 5 bases and J by 3 bases, with 11 bases between them. CDR1 and CDR2 (germline): MNHNS, SASEGT. As to this clonotype: Its target is unknown.

Source material: blood. The chain has TRBV6-1 and TRBJ1-5; weak D call: TRBD1 (5 bases). This TCR came from a woman aged 18-35 years in good health. The CDR3 is CASSRVGDNQPQHF. CDR3 sequence (DNA): TGTGCCAGCAGTAGGGTGGGGGACAATCAGCCCCAGCATTTT.